This TCR beta chain was sequenced during a study of shared clonotypes between healthy human individuals. Study background: The composition of the donors was a couple of women and a few men aged 18 to 49. Overall study results and limits: Sampling involved blood alone; tissue repertoires likely differ.

As regards this clone: What it recognizes is unknown.

This CDR3 has 15 residues. The germline V gene encodes CDR1 LNHDA and CDR2 SQIVND (reference sequence). Trimming took 3 bases from V and 5 from J; bases not matched to a gene: 8. Cells designated naive CD8 were CD45RO-negative and were positively selected for CCR7, with terminally differentiated effector memory CD45RA+ cells excluded. The assay used deep level. Assay: immunoSEQ multiplex PCR; the TCRdb copy retains only in-frame clones and omits some. The table includes 2 million or so clones, about 95% detected once. The chain combines TRBV19 with TRBJ2-5, with 8 nucleotides matching TRBD2. The receptor was derived from a man in his late teens or twenties in good health. Sequencing used naive CD8+ T cells sorted from blood. CDR3 sequence: CASSIFGLASETQYF. CDR3 nucleotide sequence: TGTGCCAGTAGTATTTTTGGACTAGCATCGGAGACCCAGTACTTC.